Below, one T cell receptor (beta chain) is given with its context. Antigen unknown. These data come from a study of T cells in Graves' hyperthyroidism and ophthalmopathy. Study background: Any treatment followed the collection of peripheral blood at initial diagnosis. Points from the study as a whole: Ophthalmopathy, as predicted by the model, came a median 6.5 months after the prediction. In the analysis, a 13 V-J model separated ophthalmopathy from stable hyperthyroidism.

TCR beta CDR3 sequences were amplified from RNA transcripts. TCR CDR3 regions were first amplified by RT-PCR with HTBI primers. TCRdb analysed the multiplex PCR reads with MiXCR anew, one entry per CDR3 protein. The table lists some 200,000 distinct CDR3 sequences, less than 20% of them singletons, with roughly 55% in the top ten. Sequencing was carried out using blood. This TCR was sampled from a woman in her forties or fifties with Graves' hyperthyroidism.

The chain's CDR3 is CASTSSSYNEQFF. CDR3 in DNA: TGCGCCAGCACTTCAAGCTCCTACAATGAGCAGTTCTTC. The rearrangement joins TRBV5-1 to TRBJ2-1, with D uncertain. The length of the CDR3 is 13 residues. Germline CDR1 is SGHRS and CDR2 is YFSETQ. V shed 6 bases and J shed 0 bases, with 7 bases lying between them. Filled out from reference TRBV5-1 and TRBJ2-1, the complete variable domain reads KAGVTQTPRYLIKTRGQQVTLSCSPISGHRSVSWYQQTPGQGLQFLFEYFSETQRNKGNFPGRFSGRQFSNSRSEMNVSTLELGDSALYLCASTSSSYNEQFFGPGTRLTVL.